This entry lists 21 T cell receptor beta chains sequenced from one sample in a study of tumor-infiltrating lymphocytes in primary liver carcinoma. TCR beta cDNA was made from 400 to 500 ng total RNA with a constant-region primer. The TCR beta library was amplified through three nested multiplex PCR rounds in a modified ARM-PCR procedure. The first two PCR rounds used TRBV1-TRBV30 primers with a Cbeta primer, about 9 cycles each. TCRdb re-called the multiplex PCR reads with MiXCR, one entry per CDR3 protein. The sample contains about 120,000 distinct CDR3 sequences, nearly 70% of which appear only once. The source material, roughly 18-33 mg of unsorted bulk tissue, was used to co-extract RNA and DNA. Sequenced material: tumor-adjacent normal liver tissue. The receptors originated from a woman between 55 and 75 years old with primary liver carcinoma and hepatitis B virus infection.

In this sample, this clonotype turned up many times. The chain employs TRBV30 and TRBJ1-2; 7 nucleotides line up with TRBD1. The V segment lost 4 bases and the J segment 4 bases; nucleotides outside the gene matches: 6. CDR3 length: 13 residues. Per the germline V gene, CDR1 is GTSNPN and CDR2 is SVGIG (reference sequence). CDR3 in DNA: TGTGCCTGGACCACCGGGACAGCCTATGGCTACACCTTC. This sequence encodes CAWTTGTAYGYTF.

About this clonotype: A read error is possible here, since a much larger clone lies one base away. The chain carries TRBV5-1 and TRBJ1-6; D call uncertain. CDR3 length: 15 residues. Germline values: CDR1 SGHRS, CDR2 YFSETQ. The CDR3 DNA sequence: TGCGCCAGCAGCCCGTCCGGCAGACATAATTCACCCCTCAACTTT. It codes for CASSPSGRHNSPLNF.

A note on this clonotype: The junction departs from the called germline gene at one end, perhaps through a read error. The CDR3 DNA reads TGTGCTAGCAGGGCCGGGGGATCTAACTATGGCTACACCTTC. Translating gives CASRAGGSNYGYTF. The V call is TRBV5-4, the J call TRBJ1-2, with TRBD1 as a possible D gene (5 bases). From germline, CDR1 is SGHNT and CDR2 YYREEE (reference sequence). CDR3 length: 14 amino acids. Looking up the rest from reference TRBV5-4 and TRBJ1-2 gives the full variable domain: ETGVTQSPTHLIKTRGQQVTLRCSSQSGHNTVSWYQQALGQGPQFIFQYYREEENGRGNFPPRFSGLQFPNYSSELNVNALELDDSALYLCASRAGGSNYGYTFGSGTRLTVV.

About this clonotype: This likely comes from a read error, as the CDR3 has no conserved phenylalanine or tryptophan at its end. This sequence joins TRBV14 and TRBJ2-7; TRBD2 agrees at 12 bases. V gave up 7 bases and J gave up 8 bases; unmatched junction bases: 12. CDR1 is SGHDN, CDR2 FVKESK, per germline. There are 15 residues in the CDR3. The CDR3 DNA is TGTGCCAGCAACCGGACTAGCGGGATCCTTTACAAGCAGTACCTC. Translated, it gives CASNRTSGILYKQYL.

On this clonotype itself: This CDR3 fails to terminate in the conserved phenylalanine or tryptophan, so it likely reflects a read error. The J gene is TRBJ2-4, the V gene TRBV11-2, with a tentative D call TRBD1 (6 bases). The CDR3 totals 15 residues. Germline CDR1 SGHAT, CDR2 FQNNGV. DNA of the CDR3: TGTGCCTGCAGCCTCCTTACAGGGTCCAAAAACATTCAGTACTAC. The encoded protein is CACSLLTGSKNIQYY.

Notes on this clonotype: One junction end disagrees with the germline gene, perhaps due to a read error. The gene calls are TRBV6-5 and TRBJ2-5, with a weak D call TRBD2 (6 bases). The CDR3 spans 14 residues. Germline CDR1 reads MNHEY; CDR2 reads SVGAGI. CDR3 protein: CVSYYTGVGETQYF. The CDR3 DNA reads TGTGTCAGCTATTACACGGGGGTAGGAGAGACCCAGTACTTC.

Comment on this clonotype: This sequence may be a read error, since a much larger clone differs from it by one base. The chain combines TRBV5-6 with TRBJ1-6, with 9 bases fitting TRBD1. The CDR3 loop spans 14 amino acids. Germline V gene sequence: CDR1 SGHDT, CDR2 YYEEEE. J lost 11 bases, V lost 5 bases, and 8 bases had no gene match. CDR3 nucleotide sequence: TGTGCCAGCAGTCGGGACAGGGCCCATCCACCCCTCCACTTT. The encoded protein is CASSRDRAHPPLHF.

This CDR3 reads CAIGSTGTTRAINEKLFF. In DNA form, the CDR3 reads TGTGCCATCGGCTCGACAGGGACCACTCGAGCAATTAATGAAAAACTGTTTTTT. The genes are TRBV11-2 and TRBJ1-4, with TRBD1 matching over 7 bases. The CDR3 has 18 amino acids. Germline loops: CDR1 SGHAT, CDR2 FQNNGV. J gave up 4 bases and V 10 bases, and 21 bases lay outside the gene matches.

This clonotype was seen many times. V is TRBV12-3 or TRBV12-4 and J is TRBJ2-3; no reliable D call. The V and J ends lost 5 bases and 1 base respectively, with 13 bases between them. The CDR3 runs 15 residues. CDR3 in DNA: TGTGCCAGCAGTCCATTACCAAAGGGCACAGATACGCAGTATTTT. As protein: CASSPLPKGTDTQYF.

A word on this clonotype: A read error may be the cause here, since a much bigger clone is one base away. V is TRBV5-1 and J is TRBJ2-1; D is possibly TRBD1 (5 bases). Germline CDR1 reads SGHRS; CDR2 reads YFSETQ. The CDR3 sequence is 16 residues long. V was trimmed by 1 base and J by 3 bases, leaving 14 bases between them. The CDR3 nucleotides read TGCGCCAGCAGCTTGACAGGATCAAATGTCTACAATGAGCAGTTCTTC. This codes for CASSLTGSNVYNEQFF. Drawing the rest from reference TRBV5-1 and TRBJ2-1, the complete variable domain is KAGVTQTPRYLIKTRGQQVTLSCSPISGHRSVSWYQQTPGQGLQFLFEYFSETQRNKGNFPGRFSGRQFSNSRSEMNVSTLELGDSALYLCASSLTGSNVYNEQFFGPGTRLTVL.

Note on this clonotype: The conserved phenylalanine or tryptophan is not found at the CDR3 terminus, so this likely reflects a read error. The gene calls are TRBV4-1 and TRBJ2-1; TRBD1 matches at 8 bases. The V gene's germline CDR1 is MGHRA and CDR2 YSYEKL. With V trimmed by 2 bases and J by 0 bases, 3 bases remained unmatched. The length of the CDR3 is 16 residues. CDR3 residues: CASSQTTGGSYNEQFS. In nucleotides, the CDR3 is TGCGCCAGCAGCCAAACCACAGGGGGCTCCTACAATGAGCAGTTCTCC.

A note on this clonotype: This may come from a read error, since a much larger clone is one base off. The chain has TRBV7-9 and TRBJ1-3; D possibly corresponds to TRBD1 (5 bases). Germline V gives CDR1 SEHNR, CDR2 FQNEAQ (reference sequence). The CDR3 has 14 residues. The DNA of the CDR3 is TGTGCCAGCAGCTCCAGGGTCTCTGTAAACACCATATATTTT. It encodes CASSSRVSVNTIYF.

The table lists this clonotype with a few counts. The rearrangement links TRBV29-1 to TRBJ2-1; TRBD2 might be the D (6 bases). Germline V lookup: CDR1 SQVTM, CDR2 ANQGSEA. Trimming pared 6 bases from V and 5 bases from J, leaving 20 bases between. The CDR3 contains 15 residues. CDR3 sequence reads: CSVPQAAAGHNEQFF. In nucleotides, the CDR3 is TGCAGCGTGCCACAAGCGGCGGCGGGGCACAATGAGCAGTTCTTC.

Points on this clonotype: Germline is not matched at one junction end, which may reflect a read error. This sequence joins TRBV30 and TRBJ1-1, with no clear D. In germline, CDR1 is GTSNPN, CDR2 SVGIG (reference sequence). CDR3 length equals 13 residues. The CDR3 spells CTWSVGGNTEAFF. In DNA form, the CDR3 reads TGTACCTGGAGTGTAGGTGGGAACACTGAAGCATTCTTT. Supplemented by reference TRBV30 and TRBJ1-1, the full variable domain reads SQTIHQWPATLVQPVGSPLSLECTVEGTSNPNLYWYRQAAGRGLQLLFYSVGIGQISSEVPQNLSASRPQDRQFILSSKKLLLSDSGFYLCTWSVGGNTEAFFGQGTRLTVV.

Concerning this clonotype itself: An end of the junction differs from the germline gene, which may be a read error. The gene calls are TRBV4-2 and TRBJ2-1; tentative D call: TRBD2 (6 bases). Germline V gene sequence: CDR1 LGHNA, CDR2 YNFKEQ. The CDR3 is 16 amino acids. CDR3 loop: CASSPFSGNPYNDQFF. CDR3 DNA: TGTGCTAGCAGCCCATTTAGCGGAAACCCCTACAATGATCAGTTCTTC.

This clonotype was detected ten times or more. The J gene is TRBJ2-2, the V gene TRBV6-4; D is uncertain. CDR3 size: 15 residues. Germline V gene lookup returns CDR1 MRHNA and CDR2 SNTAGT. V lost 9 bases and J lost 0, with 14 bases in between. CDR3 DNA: TGTGCCAGAGTGGAGCAGACTGCGAACACCGGGGAGCTGTTTTTT. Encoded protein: CARVEQTANTGELFF.

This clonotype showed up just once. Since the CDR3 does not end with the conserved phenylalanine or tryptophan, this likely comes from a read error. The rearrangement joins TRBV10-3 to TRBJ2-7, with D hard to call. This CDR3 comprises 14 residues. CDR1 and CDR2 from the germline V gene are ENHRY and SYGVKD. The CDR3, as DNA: TGTGCCGTCAGTGAGTTACAGCAGTCCTACGAGCAGTACTCC. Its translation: CAVSELQQSYEQYS.

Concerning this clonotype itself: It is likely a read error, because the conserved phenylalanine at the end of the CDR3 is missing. The CDR3 sequence: CRVGRGTGAHGYTI. The CDR3 DNA reads as TGCAGGGTTGGCCGGGGGACGGGCGCTCACGGCTACACCATC. This chain joins TRBV29-1 and TRBJ1-2, with a possible D match to TRBD1 (5 bases). This CDR3 spans 14 amino acids. The germline V gene has CDR1 SQVTM and CDR2 ANQGSEA.

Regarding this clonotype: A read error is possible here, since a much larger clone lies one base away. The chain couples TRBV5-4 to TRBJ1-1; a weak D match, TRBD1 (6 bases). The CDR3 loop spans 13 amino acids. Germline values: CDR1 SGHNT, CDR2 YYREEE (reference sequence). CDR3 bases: TGTGCCAGCAGCTGGGGGCCGAACACTGAATCTTTCTTT. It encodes CASSWGPNTESFF.

The CDR3 region is CASSTSTSGSYKRYF. CDR3 DNA sequence: TGTGCCAGCAGCACAAGTACTAGCGGCTCCTACAAGCGGTACTTC. The gene calls are TRBV5-6 and TRBJ2-7; 8 bases are shared with TRBD2. Germline lookup yields CDR1 SGHDT and CDR2 YYEEEE. J gave up 12 bases and V 4 bases, and 18 bases lay outside the gene matches. This CDR3 spans 15 amino acids.

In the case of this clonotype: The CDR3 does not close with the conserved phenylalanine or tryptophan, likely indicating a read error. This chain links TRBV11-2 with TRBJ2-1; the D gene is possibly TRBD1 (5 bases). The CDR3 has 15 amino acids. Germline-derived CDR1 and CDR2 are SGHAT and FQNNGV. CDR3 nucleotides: TGTGCCAGCTGCTTAATTCCAGGGTCCTACAATGAGCAGTTCATC. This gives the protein CASCLIPGSYNEQFI.